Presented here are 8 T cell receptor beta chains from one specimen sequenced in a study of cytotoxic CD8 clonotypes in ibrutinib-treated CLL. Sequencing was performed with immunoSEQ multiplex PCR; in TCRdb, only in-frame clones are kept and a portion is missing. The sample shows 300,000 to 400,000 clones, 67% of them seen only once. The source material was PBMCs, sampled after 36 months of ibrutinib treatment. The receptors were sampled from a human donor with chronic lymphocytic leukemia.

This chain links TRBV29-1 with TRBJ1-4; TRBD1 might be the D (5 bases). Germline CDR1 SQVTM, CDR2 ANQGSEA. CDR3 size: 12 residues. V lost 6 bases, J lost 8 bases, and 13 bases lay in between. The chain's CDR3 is CSVGQDSEKLFF. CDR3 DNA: TGCAGCGTAGGACAAGATAGCGAAAAACTGTTTTTT. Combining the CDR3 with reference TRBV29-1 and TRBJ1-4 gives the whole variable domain SAVISQKPSRDICQRGTSLTIQCQVDSQVTMMFWYRQQPGQSLTLIATANQGSEATYESGFVIDKFPISRPNLTFSTLTVSNMSPEDSSIYLCSVGQDSEKLFFGSGTQLSVL.

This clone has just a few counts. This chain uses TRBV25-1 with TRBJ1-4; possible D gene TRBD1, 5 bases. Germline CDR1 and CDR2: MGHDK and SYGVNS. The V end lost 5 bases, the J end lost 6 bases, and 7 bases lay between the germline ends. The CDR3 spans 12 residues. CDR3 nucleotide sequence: TGTGCCAGCAGTCTCAGGGATGAAAAACTGTTTTTT. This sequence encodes CASSLRDEKLFF.

The CDR3 sequence is CASSLDGYEQYF. The CDR3 region has the DNA TGCGCCAGCAGCCTTGACGGTTACGAGCAGTACTTC. V usage is TRBV4-1 and J usage is TRBJ2-7; D unclear. There are 12 residues in the CDR3. Germline V gives CDR1 MGHRA, CDR2 YSYEKL. V was clipped by 4 bases and J by 4 bases, with 8 bases between them.

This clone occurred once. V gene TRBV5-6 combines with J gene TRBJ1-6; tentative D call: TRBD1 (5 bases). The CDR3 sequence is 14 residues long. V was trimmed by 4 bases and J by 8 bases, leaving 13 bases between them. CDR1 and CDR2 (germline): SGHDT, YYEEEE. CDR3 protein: CASSLGVLDSPLHF. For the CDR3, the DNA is TGTGCCAGCAGCCTAGGGGTGTTAGATTCACCCCTCCACTTT.

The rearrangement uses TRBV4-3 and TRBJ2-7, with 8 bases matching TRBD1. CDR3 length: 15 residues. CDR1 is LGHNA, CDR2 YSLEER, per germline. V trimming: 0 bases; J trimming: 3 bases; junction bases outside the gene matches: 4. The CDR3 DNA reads TGCGCCAGCAGCCAAGACAGGGGGCCCCTCTACGAGCAGTACTTC. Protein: CASSQDRGPLYEQYF.

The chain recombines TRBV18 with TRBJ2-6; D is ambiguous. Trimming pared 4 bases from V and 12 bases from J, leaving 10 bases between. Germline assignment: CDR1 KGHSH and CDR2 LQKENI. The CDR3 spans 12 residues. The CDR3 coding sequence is TGTGCCAGCTCACTCAAGTCGGGCGTCCTGACTTTC. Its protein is CASSLKSGVLTF.

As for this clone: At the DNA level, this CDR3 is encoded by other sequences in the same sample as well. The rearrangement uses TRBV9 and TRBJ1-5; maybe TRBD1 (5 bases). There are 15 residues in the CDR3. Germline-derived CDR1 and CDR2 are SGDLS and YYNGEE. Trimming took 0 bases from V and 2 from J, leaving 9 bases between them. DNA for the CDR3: TGTGCCAGCAGCGTAGGCCAGGGCGGCAATCAGCCCCAGCATTTT. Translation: CASSVGQGGNQPQHF.

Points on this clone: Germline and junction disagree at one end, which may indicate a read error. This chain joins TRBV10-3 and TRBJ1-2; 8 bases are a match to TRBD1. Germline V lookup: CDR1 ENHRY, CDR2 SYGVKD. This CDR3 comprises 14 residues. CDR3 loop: CASSSRDRIYGYTF. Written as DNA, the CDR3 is TGTGCCAGCAGTTCCCGGGACAGGATCTATGGCTACACCTTC.